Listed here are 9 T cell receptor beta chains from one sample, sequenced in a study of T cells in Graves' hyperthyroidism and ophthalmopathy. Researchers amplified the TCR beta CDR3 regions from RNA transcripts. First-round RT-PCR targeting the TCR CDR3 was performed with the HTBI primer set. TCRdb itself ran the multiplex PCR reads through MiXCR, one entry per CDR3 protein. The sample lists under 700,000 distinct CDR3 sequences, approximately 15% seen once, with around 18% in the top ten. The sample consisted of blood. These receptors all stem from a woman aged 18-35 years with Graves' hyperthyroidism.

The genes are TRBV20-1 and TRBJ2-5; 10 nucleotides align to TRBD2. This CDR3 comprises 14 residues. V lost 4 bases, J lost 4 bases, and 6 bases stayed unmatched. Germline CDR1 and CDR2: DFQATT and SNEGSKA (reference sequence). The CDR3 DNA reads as TGCAGTGCTATTTTGGCTAGCGGGGGAGAGACCCAGTACTTC. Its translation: CSAILASGGETQYF.

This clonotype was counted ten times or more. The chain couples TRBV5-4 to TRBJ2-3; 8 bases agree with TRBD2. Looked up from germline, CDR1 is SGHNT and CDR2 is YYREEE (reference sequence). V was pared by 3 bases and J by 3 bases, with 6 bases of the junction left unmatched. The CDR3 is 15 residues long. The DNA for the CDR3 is TGTGCCAGCAGCTGGACTAGCTTATCTACAGATACGCAGTATTTT. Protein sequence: CASSWTSLSTDTQYF.

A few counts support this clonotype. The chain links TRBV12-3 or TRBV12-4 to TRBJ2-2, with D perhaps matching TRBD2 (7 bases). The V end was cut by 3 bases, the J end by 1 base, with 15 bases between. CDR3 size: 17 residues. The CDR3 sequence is CASSFWGASGNTGELFF. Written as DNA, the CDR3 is TGTGCCAGCAGTTTTTGGGGGGCTAGCGGGAACACCGGGGAGCTGTTTTTT.

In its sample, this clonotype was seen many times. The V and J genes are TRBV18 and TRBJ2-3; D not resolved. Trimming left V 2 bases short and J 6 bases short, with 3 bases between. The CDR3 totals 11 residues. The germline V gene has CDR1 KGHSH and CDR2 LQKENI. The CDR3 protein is CASSPMDTQYF. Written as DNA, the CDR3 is TGTGCCAGCTCACCAATGGATACGCAGTATTTT. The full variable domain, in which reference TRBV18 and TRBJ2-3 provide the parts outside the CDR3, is NAGVMQNPRHLVRRRGQEARLRCSPMKGHSHVYWYRQLPEEGLKFMVYLQKENIIDESGMPKERFSAEFPKEGPSILRIQQVVRGDSAAYFCASSPMDTQYFGPGTRLTVL.

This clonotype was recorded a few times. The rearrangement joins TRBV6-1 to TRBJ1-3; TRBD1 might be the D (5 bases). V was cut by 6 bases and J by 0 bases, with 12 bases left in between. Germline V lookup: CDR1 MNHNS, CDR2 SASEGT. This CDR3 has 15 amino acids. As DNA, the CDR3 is TGTGCCAGCAGACCGGGGGGTAACTCTGGAAACACCATATATTTT. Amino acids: CASRPGGNSGNTIYF.

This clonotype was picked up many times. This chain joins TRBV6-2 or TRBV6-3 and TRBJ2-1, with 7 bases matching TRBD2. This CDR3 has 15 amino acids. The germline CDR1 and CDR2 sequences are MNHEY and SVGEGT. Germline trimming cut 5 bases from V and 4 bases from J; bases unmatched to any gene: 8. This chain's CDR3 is CASSQRGDGYNEQFF. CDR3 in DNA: TGTGCCAGCAGTCAGCGGGGAGATGGGTACAATGAGCAGTTCTTC.

CDR3 coding DNA: TGTGCCATCACTTCAACAGGGGGCAACGGGGAGCTGTTTTTT. As protein: CAITSTGGNGELFF. The J gene is TRBJ2-2, the V gene TRBV10-3, with 9 bases identical to TRBD1. CDR3 length: 14 amino acids. Germline CDR1 is ENHRY and CDR2 is SYGVKD. The ends lost 7 bases at V and 7 bases at J; junction bases unmatched: 7.

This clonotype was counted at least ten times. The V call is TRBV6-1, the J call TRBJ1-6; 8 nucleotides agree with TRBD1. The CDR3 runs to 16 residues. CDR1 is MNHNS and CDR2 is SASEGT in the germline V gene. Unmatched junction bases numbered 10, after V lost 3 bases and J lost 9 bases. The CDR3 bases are TGTGCCAGCAGTGATATCCAGGGGGCTCGGGGTTCACCCCTCCACTTT. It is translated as CASSDIQGARGSPLHF.

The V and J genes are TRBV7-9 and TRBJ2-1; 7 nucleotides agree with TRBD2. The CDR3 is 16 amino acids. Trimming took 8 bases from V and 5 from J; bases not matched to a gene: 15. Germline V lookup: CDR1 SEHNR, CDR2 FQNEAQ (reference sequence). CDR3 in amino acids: CASPDSIGGTDNEQFF. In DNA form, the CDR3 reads TGTGCCAGCCCCGATAGCATCGGGGGGACGGACAATGAGCAGTTCTTC.